One and the same sample provided the 5 T cell receptor beta chains below, sequenced in a study of technical replicates of blood from a handful of donors. This table comes from immunoSEQ multiplex PCR, and its TCRdb copy is limited to in-frame clones, with some not included. The sample consists of about 62,000 clones, around 87% of them appearing once. Sequenced input: PBMCs. The receptors originated from a human donor in good health. Some clones in this sample may be carry-over from other donors' samples.

This chain links TRBV9 with TRBJ2-6, with 12 bases identical to TRBD1. With V trimmed by 3 bases and J by 1 base, 8 bases remained unmatched. CDR1 is SGDLS, CDR2 YYNGEE, per germline. The CDR3 extends over 19 amino acids. The DNA of the CDR3 is TGTGCCAGCAGCGATCCCCCGGGACAGGGGGCATCTGGGGCCAACGTCCTGACTTTC. Protein: CASSDPPGQGASGANVLTF.

The rearrangement links TRBV7-9 to TRBJ2-1; D is possibly TRBD2 (7 bases). V lost 2 bases, J lost 13 bases, and 12 bases lay in between. CDR1 is SEHNR, CDR2 FQNEAQ, per germline (reference sequence). CDR3 length equals 12 residues. CDR3 in DNA: TGTGCCAGCAGCTTATCCGGCGGGGGCCAGTTCTTC. Translation: CASSLSGGGQFF.

This clone was picked up one time. The chain combines TRBV6-6 with TRBJ1-3, with D perhaps matching TRBD1 (5 bases). Germline values: CDR1 MNHNY, CDR2 SVGAGI (reference sequence). This CDR3 is 16 amino acids long. The germline V and J ends were trimmed by 5 bases and 2 bases, with 16 bases remaining between them. The CDR3 reads CASSRFWGEAGNTIYF. In DNA, the CDR3 is TGTGCCAGCAGTCGTTTCTGGGGGGAGGCTGGAAACACCATATATTTT.

The rearrangement links TRBV23-1 to TRBJ2-5, with D possibly matching TRBD2 (7 bases). TRBV23-1 is treated as an ORF (open reading frame) with a function not yet certain. The length of the CDR3 is 14 residues. V shed 4 bases and J shed 5 bases, with 14 bases lying between them. CDR3: CASSRGGQKETQYF. DNA for the CDR3: TGCGCCAGCAGTCGGGGGGGCCAAAAGGAGACCCAGTACTTC.

This chain joins TRBV5-1 and TRBJ2-5; tentatively, D is TRBD2 (6 bases). The germline gives CDR1 SGHRS, CDR2 YFSETQ. V was shortened by 3 bases and J by 2 bases, with 23 bases between the two germline ends. This CDR3 comprises 18 residues. DNA for the CDR3: TGCGCCAGCAGCTCCCGATTAGCGGAAATGGGAGCTCAAGAGACCCAGTACTTC. It translates to CASSSRLAEMGAQETQYF.